The 15 T cell receptor beta chains given below trace back to one sample, sequenced in a study of blood T cell repertoires in COVID-19 (dated by TCRdb to 2018 to 2021). The library came from the immunoSEQ multiplex PCR assay. TCRdb limited this immuneACCESS table to in-frame rearrangements with V and J called. A share of clones is missing; checked studies link under half to unresolved V genes, and the rest is unexplained. Across this sample there are more than 200,000 clones, with roughly 89% seen only once. The ten largest clones represent 3% to 4% of the sample. Sequenced material: PBMCs or T cells enriched from blood (not recorded which). The receptors derive from a woman under 40 with acute COVID-19.

The chain carries TRBV30 and TRBJ2-1; D not certain. The germline V gene has CDR1 GTSNPN and CDR2 SVGIG (reference sequence). CDR3 length: 13 amino acids. Trimming cost V 5 bases and J 0 bases, with 8 bases left between them. The CDR3 reads CAWGKSSYNEQFF. The CDR3 DNA reads as TGTGCCTGGGGGAAGAGCTCCTACAATGAGCAGTTCTTC.

Written as DNA, the CDR3 is TGCAGCGTTGCTCTATTCCAAGAGACCCAGTACTTC. Residues: CSVALFQETQYF. This rearrangement joins TRBV29-1 to TRBJ2-5; D remains ambiguous. There are 12 residues in the CDR3. V shed 4 bases and J shed 1 base, with 7 bases lying between them. The germline V gene encodes CDR1 SQVTM and CDR2 ANQGSEA.

J is TRBJ1-1 and V is TRBV2, with no clear D. V lost 6 bases and J lost 2, with 10 bases in between. The length of the CDR3 is 13 residues. Germline CDR1 reads SNHLY; CDR2 reads FYNNEI. The CDR3 DNA sequence: TGTGCCAGCAGGGAAACAGTAAACACTGAAGCTTTCTTT. Translating gives CASRETVNTEAFF.

As concerns this clone: Other DNA variants within this sample encode the same CDR3. The chain recombines TRBV7-2 with TRBJ2-5; no firm D call. V lost 1 base, J lost 5 bases, and 5 bases lay in between. The V gene's germline CDR1 is SGHTA and CDR2 FQGNSA. The CDR3 has 12 amino acids. The CDR3 sequence: CASSLGVETQYF. CDR3 in DNA: TGTGCCAGCAGCTTAGGAGTGGAGACCCAGTACTTC.

This clone was seen once. The chain recombines TRBV28 with TRBJ2-5; 7 bases align to TRBD1. The germline CDR1 and CDR2 sequences are MDHEN and SYDVKM. This CDR3 comprises 14 residues. V lost 6 bases, J lost 4 bases, and 8 bases stayed unmatched. The CDR3 DNA follows: TGTGCCAGCAGAACCGGCAGGGGGATAGAGACCCAGTACTTC. Encoded protein: CASRTGRGIETQYF.

The rearrangement links TRBV11-2 to TRBJ1-6; 8 bases line up with TRBD1. With 6 bases clipped from V and 6 bases from J, the junction kept 10 bases outside the gene matches. CDR1 SGHAT and CDR2 FQNNGV come from the germline V gene. The CDR3 contains 16 residues. CDR3 region: CASSLLYGQGNSPLHF. The CDR3 DNA follows: TGTGCCAGCAGTCTTTTGTACGGACAGGGTAATTCACCCCTCCACTTT. Filled out from reference TRBV11-2 and TRBJ1-6, the complete variable domain reads EAGVAQSPRYKIIEKRQSVAFWCNPISGHATLYWYQQILGQGPKLLIQFQNNGVVDDSQLPKDRFSAERLKGVDSTLKIQPAKLEDSAVYLCASSLLYGQGNSPLHFGNGTRLTVT.

The gene calls are TRBV5-5 and TRBJ1-6; the D gene is possibly TRBD1 (5 bases). This CDR3 is 14 amino acids long. Germline V gives CDR1 SGHKS, CDR2 YYEKEE (reference sequence). V was clipped by 0 bases and J by 10 bases, with 11 bases between them. The CDR3 nucleotides read TGTGCCAGCAGCTTGGAGGGGAGGCCGTCACCCCTCCACTTT. It codes for CASSLEGRPSPLHF. Looking up the rest from reference TRBV5-5 and TRBJ1-6 gives the full variable domain: DAGVTQSPTHLIKTRGQQVTLRCSPISGHKSVSWYQQVLGQGPQFIFQYYEKEERGRGNFPDRFSARQFPNYSSELNVNALLLGDSALYLCASSLEGRPSPLHFGNGTRLTVT.

This clone was counted only a few times. The chain recombines TRBV27 with TRBJ1-5, with unresolved D. Germline V gives CDR1 MNHEY, CDR2 SMNVEV (reference sequence). V was cut by 3 bases and J by 6 bases, with 12 bases left in between. The CDR3 is 14 amino acids. CDR3 sequence reads: CASSFPRRSQPQHF. CDR3 DNA sequence: TGTGCCAGCAGTTTCCCAAGGAGGAGTCAGCCCCAGCATTTT.

This chain connects TRBV11-2 to TRBJ2-5; possibly TRBD2 for D (7 bases). V dropped 4 bases and J dropped 2 bases, with 17 bases sitting between them. This CDR3 region has 16 residues. Germline V gene sequence: CDR1 SGHAT, CDR2 FQNNGV. Written as DNA, the CDR3 is TGTGCCAGCAGCTCAGGGGCTCTAGCGGAACAAGAGACCCAGTACTTC. Protein product: CASSSGALAEQETQYF.

The chain uses TRBV24-1 and TRBJ2-1, with D tentatively TRBD2 (5 bases). The V end lost 4 bases, the J end lost 11 bases, and 14 bases lay between the germline ends. This CDR3 is 13 amino acids long. Germline lookup yields CDR1 KGHDR and CDR2 SFDVKD. Here the CDR3 reads CATSDRLRAKQFF. The CDR3 DNA is TGTGCCACCAGTGACAGGTTGAGGGCAAAGCAGTTCTTC.

The chain employs TRBV10-1 and TRBJ2-1; 8 bases are a match to TRBD1. This CDR3 is 15 amino acids long. Trimming at V came to 4 bases and at J to 7 bases, leaving 9 bases not matched to a gene. Germline V gene sequence: CDR1 WNHNN, CDR2 SYGVQD (reference sequence). This CDR3 is CASSAPGQGINEQFF. CDR3 bases: TGCGCCAGCAGTGCTCCCGGACAGGGCATAAATGAGCAGTTCTTC.

This rearrangement joins TRBV9 to TRBJ2-2; TRBD2 matches 10 bases. The germline gives CDR1 SGDLS, CDR2 YYNGEE. Trimming removed 4 bases from V and 4 bases from J; junction bases left unmatched: 7. The length of the CDR3 is 16 residues. The CDR3 is CASSPPAGGVTGELFF. The CDR3 DNA reads as TGTGCCAGCAGCCCCCCAGCGGGGGGGGTCACCGGGGAGCTGTTTTTT.

J is TRBJ2-6 and V is TRBV7-2, with 13 bases identical to TRBD2. V lost 5 bases and J lost 4; bases outside the gene matches: 5. The V gene's germline CDR1 is SGHTA and CDR2 FQGNSA. The CDR3 spans 17 residues. The chain's CDR3 is CASSPGTSGAGANVLTF. In nucleotides, the CDR3 is TGTGCCAGCAGCCCAGGGACTAGCGGGGCAGGGGCCAACGTCCTGACTTTC.

The rearrangement joins TRBV27 to TRBJ1-6; 8 nucleotides align to TRBD1. The CDR3 has 17 residues. Germline trimming cut 3 bases from V and 7 bases from J; bases unmatched to any gene: 11. The germline CDR1 and CDR2 sequences are MNHEY and SMNVEV (reference sequence). The CDR3 spells CASSFRSWGQVNSPLHF. CDR3 coding DNA: TGTGCCAGCAGTTTCCGGTCTTGGGGACAGGTCAATTCACCCCTCCACTTT.

V usage is TRBV19 and J usage is TRBJ1-5; unclear D gene. V lost 4 bases, J lost 7 bases, and 11 bases lay in between. The CDR3 sequence is 13 residues long. CDR1 LNHDA and CDR2 SQIVND come from the germline V gene (reference sequence). The CDR3 sequence is CASSTRRGQPQHF. The CDR3 DNA sequence: TGTGCCAGTAGTACCCGACGGGGACAGCCCCAGCATTTT.